This TCR beta chain was captured in a study of cytomegalovirus exposure and HLA in healthy donors. At the level of the study: Earlier results showed 90 million to 120 million unique TCR beta sequences derived from approximately 170 million T cells.

Findings and caveats of the study: Per a prior analysis, the majority of TCR beta V segments were productive roughly 90% or roughly 30% of the time.

Amplification used 60 Vbeta primers and 13 Jbeta primers. The protocol was immunoSEQ multiplex PCR, while the TCRdb copy is restricted to in-frame clones and leaves out a portion. The repertoire holds under 110,000 clones, with roughly 73% as singletons. Comments on this clone: Its specificity is unknown.

The CDR3 has 16 amino acids. The germline V gene has CDR1 SGDLS and CDR2 YYNGEE. V gave up 1 base and J gave up 2 bases, with 13 bases separating them. Sequenced sample: PBMCs. This sequence joins TRBV9 and TRBJ1-5; possible D gene TRBD1, 6 bases. The clonotype originates from a man in his forties in good health and CMV-seronegative. The chain's CDR3 is CASSVSAGVGNQPQHF. The CDR3 DNA is TGTGCCAGCAGCGTATCTGCAGGGGTTGGCAATCAGCCCCAGCATTTT.